The 8 T cell receptor beta chains below were found in one sample sequenced in a study of T cell responses to AZD1222 COVID-19 vaccine. TCRdb's table, derived via immunoSEQ multiplex PCR, lists solely in-frame clones and lacks some. The data show 110,000 or so clones, 82% seen once. The sample here was peripheral blood, taken on day 0 of AZD1222 vaccination. All receptors come from an adult in good health.

This chain connects TRBV6-5 to TRBJ2-7; TRBD1 aligns across 10 bases. Per the germline V gene, CDR1 is MNHEY and CDR2 is SVGAGI. This CDR3 region has 13 residues. The CDR3 nucleotides read TGTGCCAGCAGTTTGAGACAGGGGGCAGCTCTTCAGGTC. It is translated as CASSLRQGAALQV.

The V call is TRBV29-1, the J call TRBJ2-7; either TRBD1 or TRBD2 may supply D (6 bases each). Germline CDR1 SQVTM, CDR2 ANQGSEA. The CDR3 length is 13 residues. V lost 4 bases to trimming and J lost 2 bases, with 12 bases between them. For the CDR3, the DNA is TGCAGCGTTGTCCCGGGGGCGACCTACGAGCAGTACTTC. This translates into CSVVPGATYEQYF.

The V gene is TRBV5-6, the J gene TRBJ1-5; TRBD1 matches at 8 bases. Germline V gene data show CDR1 as SGHDT and CDR2 as YYEEEE. Trimming at V came to 0 bases and at J to 4 bases, leaving 0 bases not matched to a gene. The CDR3 covers 14 residues. The CDR3 region has the DNA TGTGCCAGCAGCTTGGGGACAGGGAATCAGCCCCAGCATTTT. Translation: CASSLGTGNQPQHF.

This chain joins TRBV24-1 and TRBJ2-2, with 9 bases aligning to TRBD1. V was pared by 5 bases and J by 6 bases, with 3 bases of the junction left unmatched. CDR3 length equals 14 residues. Germline CDR1 reads KGHDR; CDR2 reads SFDVKD. The CDR3 loop is CATSGTGAPGELFF. As DNA, the CDR3 is TGTGCCACCAGTGGGACAGGGGCCCCCGGGGAGCTGTTTTTT.

The chain recombines TRBV29-1 with TRBJ2-7, with D unresolved. V was trimmed by 3 bases and J by 6 bases, leaving 12 bases between them. The CDR3 length is 12 residues. Germline loops: CDR1 SQVTM, CDR2 ANQGSEA. The CDR3 here is CSVDIGPGEQYF. The CDR3 DNA reads TGCAGCGTTGATATTGGACCGGGCGAGCAGTACTTC.

This sequence joins TRBV20-1 and TRBJ1-2, with a possible D match to TRBD1 (5 bases). Germline V lookup: CDR1 DFQATT, CDR2 SNEGSKA (reference sequence). The CDR3 consists of 12 residues. With 3 bases removed from V and 6 bases from J, the gap between germline ends came to 11 bases. CDR3: CSASGGEHGYTF. The CDR3 DNA reads as TGCAGTGCTAGTGGGGGGGAACATGGCTACACCTTC.

The chain carries TRBV11-2 and TRBJ1-2, with D perhaps matching TRBD1 (5 bases). Germline V lookup: CDR1 SGHAT, CDR2 FQNNGV. The CDR3 is made up of 13 amino acids. V lost 3 bases and J 6 bases, leaving 11 bases between the germline ends. The CDR3 reads CASSFRGLDGYTF. The CDR3 DNA is TGTGCCAGCAGCTTCCGGGGGTTGGATGGCTACACCTTC.

J is TRBJ2-3 and V is TRBV5-1; tentatively, D is TRBD2 (5 bases). The germline V and J ends were trimmed by 4 bases and 4 bases, with 19 bases remaining between them. The CDR3 is 16 amino acids. Germline CDR1 reads SGHRS; CDR2 reads YFSETQ. DNA for the CDR3: TGCGCCAGCAGCCCGAGGCGTAGCGTGGTCGCAGATACGCAGTATTTT. Translated: CASSPRRSVVADTQYF. The entire variable domain, with the rest obtained from reference TRBV5-1 and TRBJ2-3, is as follows: KAGVTQTPRYLIKTRGQQVTLSCSPISGHRSVSWYQQTPGQGLQFLFEYFSETQRNKGNFPGRFSGRQFSNSRSEMNVSTLELGDSALYLCASSPRRSVVADTQYFGPGTRLTVL.